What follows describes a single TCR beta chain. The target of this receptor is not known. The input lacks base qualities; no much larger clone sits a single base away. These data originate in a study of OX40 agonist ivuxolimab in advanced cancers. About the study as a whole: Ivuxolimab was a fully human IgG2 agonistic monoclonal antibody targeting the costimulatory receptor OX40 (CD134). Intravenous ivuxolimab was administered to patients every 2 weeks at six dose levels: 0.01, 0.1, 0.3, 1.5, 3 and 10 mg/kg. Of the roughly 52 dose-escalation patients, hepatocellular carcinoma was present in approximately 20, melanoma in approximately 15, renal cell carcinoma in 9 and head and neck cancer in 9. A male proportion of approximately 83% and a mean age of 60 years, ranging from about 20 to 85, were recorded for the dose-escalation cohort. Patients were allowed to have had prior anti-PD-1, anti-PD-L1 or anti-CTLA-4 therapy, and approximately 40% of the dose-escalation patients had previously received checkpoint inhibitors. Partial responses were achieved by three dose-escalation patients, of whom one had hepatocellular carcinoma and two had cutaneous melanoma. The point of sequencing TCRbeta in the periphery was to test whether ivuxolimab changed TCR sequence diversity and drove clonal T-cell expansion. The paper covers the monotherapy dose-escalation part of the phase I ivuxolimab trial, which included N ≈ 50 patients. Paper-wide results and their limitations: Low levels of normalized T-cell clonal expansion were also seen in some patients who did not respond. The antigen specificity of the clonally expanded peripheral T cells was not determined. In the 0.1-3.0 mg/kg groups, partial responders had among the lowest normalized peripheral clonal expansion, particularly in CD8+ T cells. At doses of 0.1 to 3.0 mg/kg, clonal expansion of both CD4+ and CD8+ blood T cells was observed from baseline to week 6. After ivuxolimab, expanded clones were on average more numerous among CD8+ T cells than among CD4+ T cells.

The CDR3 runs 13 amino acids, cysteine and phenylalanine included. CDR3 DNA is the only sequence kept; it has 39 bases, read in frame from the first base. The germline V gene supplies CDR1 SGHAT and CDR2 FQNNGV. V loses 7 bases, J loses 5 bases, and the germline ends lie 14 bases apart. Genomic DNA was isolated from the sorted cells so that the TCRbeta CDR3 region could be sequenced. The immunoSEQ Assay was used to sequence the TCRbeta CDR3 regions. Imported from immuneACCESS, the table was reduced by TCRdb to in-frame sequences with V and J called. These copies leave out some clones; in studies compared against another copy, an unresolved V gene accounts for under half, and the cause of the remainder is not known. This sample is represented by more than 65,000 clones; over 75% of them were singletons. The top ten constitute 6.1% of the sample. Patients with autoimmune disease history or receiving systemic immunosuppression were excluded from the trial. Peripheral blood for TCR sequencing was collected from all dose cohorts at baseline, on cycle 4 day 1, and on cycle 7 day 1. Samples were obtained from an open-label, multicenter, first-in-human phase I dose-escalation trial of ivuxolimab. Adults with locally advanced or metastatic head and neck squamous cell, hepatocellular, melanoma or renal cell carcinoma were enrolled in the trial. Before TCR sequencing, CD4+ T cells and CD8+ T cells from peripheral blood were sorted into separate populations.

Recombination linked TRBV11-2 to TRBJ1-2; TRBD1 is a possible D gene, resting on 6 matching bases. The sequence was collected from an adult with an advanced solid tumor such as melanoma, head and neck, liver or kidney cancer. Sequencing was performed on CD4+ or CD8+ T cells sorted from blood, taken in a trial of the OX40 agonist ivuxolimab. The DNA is TGTGCCAGCACCATTACAGGGAATTATGGCTACACCTTC. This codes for CASTITGNYGYTF.